The sequence of this T cell receptor (beta chain) was determined in a study of human versus mouse CDR3 diversity and MHC coevolution (dated by TCRdb to about 2017). At the level of the whole study: According to reports, the immunoSEQ assay can detect one in 200,000 T cells and keeps multiplex PCR amplification bias to a minimum. Valid reads per sample ranged from 0.6 x 10^7 to 1.6 x 10^7 across mouse and human samples. Repertoires of human naive CD4 T cells were used as a reference for TCR selection on multiple MHC II alleles and were compared against human-TCR-locus transgenic mice carrying single MHC II. The human cohort comprised three healthy volunteer blood donors, one aged 30 to 40, one aged 40 to 50 and one aged 60 to 70 at collection. The paper's findings and limits, for the study overall: Because human T cells were selected on several MHC II alleles, repertoire diversity in humans and mice was not considered directly comparable. On average, more CDR3 deletions and insertions were observed in humans than in mice, indicating greater exonuclease and TdT activity. The largest TCR beta repertoire according to iCHAO1 estimates belonged to humans, at roughly 1.5 million clonotypes, a result attributed likely to selection by multiple MHC II molecules. The lowest clonal inequality scores among all compared groups were observed in most of the three human donors.

The QIAGEN blood and tissue kit was used to extract genomic DNA from the sorted cells, and that DNA was then quantified on a NanoDrop 1000. TCR alpha and beta chains were deep sequenced and quantified on the immunoSEQ platform using multiplex PCR of genomic DNA. In the source study's methods: Annotation of the TCR sequences relied on IMGT gene and region definitions. Out-of-frame rearrangements served as a stand-in for the preselection repertoire and were compared with in-frame clonotypes. Repertoire size was estimated with the iCHAO1 estimator supplied with the immunoSEQ platform. A Gini index based on the Lorenz curve was applied to in-frame amino acid clonotypes to measure clonal inequality. The intersect function in the R package tcR was used to count shared clonotypes, while the Jaccard index served to score similarity. V, J and V-J usage frequencies went into a principal component analysis run with the R prcomp function, with no normalization applied. The clones in this table, taken by TCRdb from immuneACCESS, are in-frame only. Not every clone is retained; where verified, under half of the shortfall comes from an unresolved V gene, and the cause of the rest is unknown. V, J and clone size are taken as reported in that table, and D and trimming were inferred from the DNA itself. This sample comprises tens of thousands of clones, 90% to 95% of them detected only once. The ten top clones hold around 1.3% of the sample.

The CDR3, cysteine through phenylalanine, is 18 amino acids long. Kept here is only the CDR3 DNA, which spans 54 bases and is read in frame from base 1. The V end loses 0 bases and the J end loses 4 bases, and a stretch of 21 bases separates them. CDR1 and CDR2, per the germline V gene, are KGHSH and LQKENI. As for this clone: The antigen it binds to is not known. No much larger clone exists at a distance of one base, and base qualities are not known.

Fluorescence-activated cell sorting was used to pull naive CD4 T cells, meaning cells that were CD45RO-negative and CD62L-positive, out of the PBMCs. From each donor, around 50 ml of fresh peripheral blood was taken, and Ficoll density centrifugation was then used to isolate PBMCs. Sorting was performed on a FACSAria III instrument, with purity above 85% for all samples. This clonotype was obtained from a person between 25 and 70 years old in good health. Sequenced material: naive CD4+ T cells from blood. The cell subset or site label, as the study defines it: CD45RO-negative CD62L-positive naive CD4 T cells. The chain is encoded by TRBV18 joined to TRBJ2-5; tentative D gene TRBD1, with 7 bases matching. The nucleotide sequence reads TGTGCCAGCTCACCACCAAGAGGAGGGGGCGATATCCCAGAGACCCAGTACTTC. It translates as CASSPPRGGGDIPETQYF.